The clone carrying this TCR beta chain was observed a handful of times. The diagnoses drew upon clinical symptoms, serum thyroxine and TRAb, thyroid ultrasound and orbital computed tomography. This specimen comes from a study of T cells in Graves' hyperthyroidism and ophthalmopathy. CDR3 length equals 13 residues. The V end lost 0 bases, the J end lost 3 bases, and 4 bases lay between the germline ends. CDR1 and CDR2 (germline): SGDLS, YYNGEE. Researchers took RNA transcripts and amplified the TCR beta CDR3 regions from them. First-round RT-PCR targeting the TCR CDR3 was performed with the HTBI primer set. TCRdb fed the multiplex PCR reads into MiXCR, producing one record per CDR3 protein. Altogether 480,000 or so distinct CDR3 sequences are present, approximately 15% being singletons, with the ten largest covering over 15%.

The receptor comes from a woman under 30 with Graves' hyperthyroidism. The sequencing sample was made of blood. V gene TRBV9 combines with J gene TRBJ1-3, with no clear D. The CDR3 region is CASSVEVGNTIYF. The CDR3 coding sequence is TGTGCCAGCAGCGTAGAGGTTGGAAACACCATATATTTT.